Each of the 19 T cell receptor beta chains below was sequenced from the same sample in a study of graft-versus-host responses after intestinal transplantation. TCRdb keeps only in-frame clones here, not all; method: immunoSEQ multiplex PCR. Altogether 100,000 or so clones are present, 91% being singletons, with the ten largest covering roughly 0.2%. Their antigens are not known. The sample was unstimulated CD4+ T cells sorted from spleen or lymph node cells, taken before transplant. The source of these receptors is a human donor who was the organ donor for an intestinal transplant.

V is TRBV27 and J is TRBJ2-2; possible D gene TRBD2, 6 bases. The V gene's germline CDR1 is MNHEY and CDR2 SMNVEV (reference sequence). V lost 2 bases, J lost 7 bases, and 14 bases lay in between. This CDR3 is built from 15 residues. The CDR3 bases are TGTGCCAGCAGTTTACTTGGCGGAGGGAGCGGGGAGCTGTTTTTT. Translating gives CASSLLGGGSGELFF.

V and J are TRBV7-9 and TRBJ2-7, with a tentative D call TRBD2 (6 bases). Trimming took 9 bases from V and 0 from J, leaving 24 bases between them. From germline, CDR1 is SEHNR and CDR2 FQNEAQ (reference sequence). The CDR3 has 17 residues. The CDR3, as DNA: TGTGCCAGATTGATAGCCGGACTACATCCCCCCTCCTACGAGCAGTACTTC. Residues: CARLIAGLHPPSYEQYF.

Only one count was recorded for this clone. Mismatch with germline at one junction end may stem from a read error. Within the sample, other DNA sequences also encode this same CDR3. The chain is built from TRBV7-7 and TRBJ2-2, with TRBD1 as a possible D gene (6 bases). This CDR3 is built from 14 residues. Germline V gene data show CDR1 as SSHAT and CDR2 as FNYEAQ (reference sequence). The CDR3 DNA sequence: TGTGCTAGCAGTCCCGGGACAATCACCGGGGAGCTGTTTTTT. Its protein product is CASSPGTITGELFF. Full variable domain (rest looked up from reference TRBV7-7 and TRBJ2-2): GAGVSQSPRYKVTKRGQDVTLRCDPISSHATLYWYQQALGQGPEFLTYFNYEAQPDKSGLPSDRFSAERPEGSISTLTIQRTEQRDSAMYRCASSPGTITGELFFGEGSRLTVL.

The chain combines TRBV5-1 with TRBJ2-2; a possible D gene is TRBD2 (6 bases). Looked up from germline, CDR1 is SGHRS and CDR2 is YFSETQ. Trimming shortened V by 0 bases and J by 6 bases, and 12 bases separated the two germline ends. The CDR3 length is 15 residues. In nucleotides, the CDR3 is TGCGCCAGCAGCTTGGTTCTAGCGAGGGCCGGGGAGCTGTTTTTT. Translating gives CASSLVLARAGELFF.

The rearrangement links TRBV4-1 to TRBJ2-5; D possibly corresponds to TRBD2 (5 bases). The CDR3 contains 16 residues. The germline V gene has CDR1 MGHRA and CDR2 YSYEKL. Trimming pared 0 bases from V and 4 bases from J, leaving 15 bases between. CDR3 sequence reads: CASSQDHYRGRETQYF. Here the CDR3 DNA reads TGCGCCAGCAGCCAAGATCATTACCGGGGAAGAGAGACCCAGTACTTC.

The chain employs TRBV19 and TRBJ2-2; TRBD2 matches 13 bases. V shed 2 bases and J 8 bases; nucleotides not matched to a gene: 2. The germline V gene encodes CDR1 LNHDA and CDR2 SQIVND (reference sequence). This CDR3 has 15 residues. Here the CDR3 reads CASSIRTSGGGELFF. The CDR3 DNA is TGTGCCAGTAGTATACGGACTAGCGGGGGAGGGGAGCTGTTTTTT. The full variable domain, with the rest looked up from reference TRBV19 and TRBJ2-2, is DGGITQSPKYLFRKEGQNVTLSCEQNLNHDAMYWYRQDPGQGLRLIYYSQIVNDFQKGDIAEGYSVSREKKESFPLTVTSAQKNPTAFYLCASSIRTSGGGELFFGEGSRLTVL.

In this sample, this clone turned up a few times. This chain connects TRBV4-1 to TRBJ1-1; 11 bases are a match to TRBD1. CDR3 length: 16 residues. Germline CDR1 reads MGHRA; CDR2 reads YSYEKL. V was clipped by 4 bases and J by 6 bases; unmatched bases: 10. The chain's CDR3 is CASSRRSGTGGSEAFF. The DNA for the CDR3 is TGCGCCAGCAGCCGAAGGTCGGGGACAGGGGGTTCTGAAGCTTTCTTT.

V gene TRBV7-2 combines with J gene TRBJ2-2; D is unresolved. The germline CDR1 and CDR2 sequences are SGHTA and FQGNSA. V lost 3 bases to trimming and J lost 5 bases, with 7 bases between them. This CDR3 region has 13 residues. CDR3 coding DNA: TGTGCCAGCAGCTTGCTCGGGACCGGGGAGCTGTTTTTT. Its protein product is CASSLLGTGELFF.

The CDR3 DNA sequence: TGTGCCAGCAGCCCCCCCTCGGGACAGACACACTACGAGCAGTACTTC. It codes for CASSPPSGQTHYEQYF. The J gene is TRBJ2-7, the V gene TRBV11-3, with 7 bases lining up with TRBD1. Unmatched junction bases numbered 13, after V lost 5 bases and J lost 3 bases. Germline assignment: CDR1 SGHNT and CDR2 YENEEA. CDR3 length: 16 residues. Filled out from reference TRBV11-3 and TRBJ2-7, the complete variable domain reads EAGVVQSPRYKIIEKKQPVAFWCNPISGHNTLYWYLQNLGQGPELLIRYENEEAVDDSQLPKDRFSAERLKGVDSTLKIQPAELGDSAVYLCASSPPSGQTHYEQYFGPGTRLTVT.

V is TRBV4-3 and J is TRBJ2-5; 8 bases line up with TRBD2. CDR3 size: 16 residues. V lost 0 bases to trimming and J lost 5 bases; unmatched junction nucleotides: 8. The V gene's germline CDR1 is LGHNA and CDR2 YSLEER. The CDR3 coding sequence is TGCGCCAGCAGCCAAGAGACGCGGGGGGTCTCCGAGACCCAGTACTTC. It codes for CASSQETRGVSETQYF.

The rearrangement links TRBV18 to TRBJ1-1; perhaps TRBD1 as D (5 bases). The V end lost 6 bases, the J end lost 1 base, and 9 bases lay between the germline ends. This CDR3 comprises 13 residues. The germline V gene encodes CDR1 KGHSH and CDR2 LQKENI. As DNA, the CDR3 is TGTGCCAGCTCGAGCCAGGGGAACACTGAAGCTTTCTTT. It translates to CASSSQGNTEAFF.

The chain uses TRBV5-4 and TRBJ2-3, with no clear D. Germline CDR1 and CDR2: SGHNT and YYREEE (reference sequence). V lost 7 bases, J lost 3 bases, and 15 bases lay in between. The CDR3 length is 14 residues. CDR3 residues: CASSNRKETDTQYF. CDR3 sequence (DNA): TGTGCCAGCTCAAACCGTAAAGAGACAGATACGCAGTATTTT.

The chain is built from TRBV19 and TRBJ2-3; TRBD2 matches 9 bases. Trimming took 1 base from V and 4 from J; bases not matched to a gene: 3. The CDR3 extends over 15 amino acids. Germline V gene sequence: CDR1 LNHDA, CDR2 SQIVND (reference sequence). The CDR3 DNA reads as TGTGCCAGTAGTATAGCCAGCGGGGGGTCAGATACGCAGTATTTT. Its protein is CASSIASGGSDTQYF. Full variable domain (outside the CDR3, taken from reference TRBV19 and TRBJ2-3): DGGITQSPKYLFRKEGQNVTLSCEQNLNHDAMYWYRQDPGQGLRLIYYSQIVNDFQKGDIAEGYSVSREKKESFPLTVTSAQKNPTAFYLCASSIASGGSDTQYFGPGTRLTVL.

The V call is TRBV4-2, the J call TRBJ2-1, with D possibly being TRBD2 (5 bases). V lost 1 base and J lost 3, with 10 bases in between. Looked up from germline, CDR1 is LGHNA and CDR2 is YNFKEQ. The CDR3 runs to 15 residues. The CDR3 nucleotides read TGTGCCAGCAGCCAAGCAGGTCGGGGCTACAATGAGCAGTTCTTC. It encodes CASSQAGRGYNEQFF.

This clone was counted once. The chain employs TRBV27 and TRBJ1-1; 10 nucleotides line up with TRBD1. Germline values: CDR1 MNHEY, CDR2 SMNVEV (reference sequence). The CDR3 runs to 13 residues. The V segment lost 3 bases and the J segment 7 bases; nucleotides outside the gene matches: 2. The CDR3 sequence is CASSFGTGDEAFF. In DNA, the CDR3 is TGTGCCAGCAGTTTCGGGACAGGGGATGAAGCTTTCTTT.

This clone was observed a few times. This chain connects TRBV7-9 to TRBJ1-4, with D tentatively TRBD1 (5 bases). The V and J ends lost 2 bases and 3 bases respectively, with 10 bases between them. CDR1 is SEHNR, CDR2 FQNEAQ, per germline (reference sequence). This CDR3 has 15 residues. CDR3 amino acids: CASSLNPGANEKLFF. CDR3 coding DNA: TGTGCCAGCAGCTTAAATCCGGGGGCTAATGAAAAACTGTTTTTT.

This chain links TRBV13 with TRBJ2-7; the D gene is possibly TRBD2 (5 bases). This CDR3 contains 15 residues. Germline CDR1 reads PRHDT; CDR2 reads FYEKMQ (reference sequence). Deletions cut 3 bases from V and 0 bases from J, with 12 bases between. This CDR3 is CASSFTRLSSYEQYF. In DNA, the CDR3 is TGTGCCAGCAGCTTTACTAGGCTTAGCTCCTACGAGCAGTACTTC. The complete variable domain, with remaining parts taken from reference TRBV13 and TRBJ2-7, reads AAGVIQSPRHLIKEKRETATLKCYPIPRHDTVYWYQQGPGQDPQFLISFYEKMQSDKGSIPDRFSAQQFSDYHSELNMSSLELGDSALYFCASSFTRLSSYEQYFGPGTRLTVT.

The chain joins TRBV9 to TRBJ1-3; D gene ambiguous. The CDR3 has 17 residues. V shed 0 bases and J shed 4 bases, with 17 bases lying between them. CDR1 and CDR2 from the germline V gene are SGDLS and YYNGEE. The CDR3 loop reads CASSVEPLRFLGNTIYF. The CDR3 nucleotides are TGTGCCAGCAGCGTAGAGCCCCTCCGGTTTTTAGGAAACACCATATATTTT. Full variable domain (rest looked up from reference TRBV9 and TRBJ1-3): DSGVTQTPKHLITATGQRVTLRCSPRSGDLSVYWYQQSLDQGLQFLIQYYNGEERAKGNILERFSAQQFPDLHSELNLSSLELGDSALYFCASSVEPLRFLGNTIYFGEGSWLTVV.

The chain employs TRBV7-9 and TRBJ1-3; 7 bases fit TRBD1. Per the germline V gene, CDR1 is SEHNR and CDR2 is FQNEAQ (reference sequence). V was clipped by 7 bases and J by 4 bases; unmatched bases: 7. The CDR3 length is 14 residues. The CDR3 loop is CASTLGQQGNTIYF. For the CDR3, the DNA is TGTGCCAGCACCTTGGGACAGCAAGGAAACACCATATATTTT. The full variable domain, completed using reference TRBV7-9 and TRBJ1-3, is DTGVSQNPRHKITKRGQNVTFRCDPISEHNRLYWYRQTLGQGPEFLTYFQNEAQLEKSRLLSDRFSAERPKGSFSTLEIQRTEQGDSAMYLCASTLGQQGNTIYFGEGSWLTVV.